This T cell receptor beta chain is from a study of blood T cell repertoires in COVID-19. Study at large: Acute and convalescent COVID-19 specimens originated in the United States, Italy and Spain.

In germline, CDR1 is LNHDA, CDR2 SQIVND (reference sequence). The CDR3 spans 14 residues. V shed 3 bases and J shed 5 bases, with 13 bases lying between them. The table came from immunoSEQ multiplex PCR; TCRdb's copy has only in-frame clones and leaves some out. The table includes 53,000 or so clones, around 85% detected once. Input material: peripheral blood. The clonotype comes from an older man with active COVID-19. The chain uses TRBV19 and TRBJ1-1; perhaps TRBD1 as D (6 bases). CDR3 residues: CASSIEGERTEAFF. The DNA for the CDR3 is TGTGCCAGTAGTATTGAGGGGGAGAGGACTGAAGCTTTCTTT.